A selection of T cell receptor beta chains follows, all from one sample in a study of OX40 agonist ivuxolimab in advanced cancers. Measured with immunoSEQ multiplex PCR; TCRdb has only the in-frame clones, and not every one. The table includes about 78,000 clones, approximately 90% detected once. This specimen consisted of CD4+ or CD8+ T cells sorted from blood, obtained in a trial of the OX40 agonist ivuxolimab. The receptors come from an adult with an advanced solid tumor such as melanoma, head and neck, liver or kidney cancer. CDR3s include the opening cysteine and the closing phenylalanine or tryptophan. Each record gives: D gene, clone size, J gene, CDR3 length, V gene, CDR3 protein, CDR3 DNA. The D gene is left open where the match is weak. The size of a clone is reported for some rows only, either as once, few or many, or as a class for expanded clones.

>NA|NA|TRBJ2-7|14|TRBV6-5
CASSYSESSYEQYF
TGTGCCAGCAGTTACTCGGAGAGCTCCTACGAGCAGTACTTC
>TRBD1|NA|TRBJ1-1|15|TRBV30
CAWSKDRGRNTEAFF
TGTGCCTGGAGTAAGGACAGGGGAAGGAACACTGAAGCTTTCTTT
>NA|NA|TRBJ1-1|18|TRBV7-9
CASSLAFSGRIRNTEAFF
TGTGCCAGCAGCTTAGCGTTTTCAGGGCGGATAAGGAACACTGAAGCTTTCTTT
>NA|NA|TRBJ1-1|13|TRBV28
CASSPSHREGAFF
TGTGCCAGCAGTCCTAGCCACAGGGAGGGAGCTTTCTTT
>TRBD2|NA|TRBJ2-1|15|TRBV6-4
CASSGGLAGVYEQFF
TGTGCCAGCAGTGGGGGACTAGCGGGAGTATATGAGCAGTTCTTC
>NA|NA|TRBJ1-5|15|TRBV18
CASSTGGGSNQPQHF
TGTGCCAGCTCAACGGGCGGGGGTAGCAATCAGCCCCAGCATTTT
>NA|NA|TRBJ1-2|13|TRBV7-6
CASSLANRHGYTF
TGTGCCAGCAGCCTCGCCAACAGGCATGGCTACACCTTC
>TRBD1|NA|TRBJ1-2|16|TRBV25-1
CASSDPQTGGVYGYTF
TGTGCCAGCAGTGACCCCCAGACAGGGGGCGTCTATGGCTACACCTTC
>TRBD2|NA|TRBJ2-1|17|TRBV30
CAWSVHRTSGSYNEQFF
TGTGCCTGGAGTGTACACCGGACTAGCGGGAGCTACAATGAGCAGTTCTTC
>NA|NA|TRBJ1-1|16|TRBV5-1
CASCITGPHRNTEAFF
TGCGCCAGCTGTATTACGGGCCCCCATCGAAACACTGAAGCTTTCTTT
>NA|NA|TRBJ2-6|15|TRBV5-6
CASSPAGSGANVLTF
TGTGCCAGCAGCCCGGCGGGGTCCGGGGCCAACGTCCTGACTTTC
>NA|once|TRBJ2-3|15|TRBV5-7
CASSTGTAGTDTQYF
TGTGCCAGCAGTACCGGGACTGCGGGTACAGATACGCAGTATTTT
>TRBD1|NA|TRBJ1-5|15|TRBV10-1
CASSESDRGDQPQHF
TGCGCCAGCAGTGAGTCGGACAGGGGGGATCAGCCCCAGCATTTT
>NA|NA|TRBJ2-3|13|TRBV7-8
CASSAGSTDTQYF
TGTGCCAGCAGCGCGGGGTCCACAGATACGCAGTATTTT
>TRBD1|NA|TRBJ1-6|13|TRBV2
CASRNQGDSPLHF
TGTGCCAGCAGGAACCAGGGGGACTCACCCCTCCACTTT
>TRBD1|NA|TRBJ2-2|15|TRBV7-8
CASSLGDSFTGELFF
TGTGCCAGCAGCTTAGGGGACAGCTTTACCGGGGAGCTGTTTTTT